Presented here are 23 T cell receptor beta chains from one specimen sequenced in a study of Graves' ophthalmopathy and Graves' hyperthyroidism. Amplification of TCR beta CDR3 regions used RNA transcripts. The workflow started with a first-round RT-PCR run with HTBI primers and then moved on to a second-round multiplex PCR. TCRdb recomputed calls from the multiplex PCR reads with MiXCR, one row per CDR3 protein. Of around 670,000 distinct CDR3 sequences in the sample, 35% to 50% were seen once. The source material was peripheral blood. These receptors were taken from an adult man with Graves' ophthalmopathy.

This clonotype was detected only a few times. Germline and junction disagree at one end, which may indicate a read error. The chain carries TRBV7-9 and TRBJ1-6, with unresolved D. The length of the CDR3 is 12 residues. CDR1 and CDR2 (germline): SEHNR, FQNEAQ (reference sequence). In DNA form, the CDR3 reads TGTGCCACCAGCAGAGATAATTCACCCCTCCACTTT. Translated: CATSRDNSPLHF.

The J gene is TRBJ2-7, the V gene TRBV7-2, with D possibly TRBD1 on 6 matching bases. Germline V gives CDR1 SGHTA, CDR2 FQGNSA. CDR3 length equals 14 residues. V lost 6 bases, J lost 3 bases, and 15 bases lay in between. CDR3 bases: TGTGCCAGCAGTTACGACAGGACCAACTACGAGCAGTACTTC. Protein: CASSYDRTNYEQYF.

Here the CDR3 reads CSAGGRIGGANTEAFF. The CDR3 nucleotides are TGCAGTGCCGGCGGGCGGATAGGGGGCGCGAACACTGAAGCTTTCTTT. V is TRBV20-1 and J is TRBJ1-1; the match to TRBD1 covers 7 bases. Losses at the gene ends were 6 bases for V and 1 base for J; bases not matched to a gene: 14. The CDR3 extends over 16 amino acids. Germline V CDR1 and CDR2: DFQATT, SNEGSKA (reference sequence).

This chain connects TRBV2 to TRBJ1-6; no clear D gene. CDR1 and CDR2 (germline): SNHLY, FYNNEI. Trimming removed 2 bases at V and 3 bases at J, with 8 bases between. This CDR3 is built from 15 residues. The CDR3: CASSENPVYNSPLHF. The DNA of the CDR3 is TGTGCCAGCAGTGAAAACCCAGTCTATAATTCACCCCTCCACTTT. Full variable domain (remainder filled in from reference TRBV2 and TRBJ1-6): EPEVTQTPSHQVTQMGQEVILRCVPISNHLYFYWYRQILGQKVEFLVSFYNNEISEKSEIFDDQFSVERPDGSNFTLKIRSTKLEDSAMYFCASSENPVYNSPLHFGNGTRLTVT.

The V and J genes are TRBV10-3 and TRBJ2-1; 13 nucleotides align to TRBD2. Trimming took 6 bases from V and 10 from J; bases not matched to a gene: 6. The CDR3 extends over 14 amino acids. Per germline, CDR1 ENHRY and CDR2 SYGVKD. The CDR3: CAIRATSGREEQFF. The CDR3 DNA reads as TGTGCCATCAGAGCCACTAGCGGGAGGGAAGAGCAGTTCTTC.

For this clonotype: The junction departs from germline at one end; a sequencing error may be responsible. The chain uses TRBV24-1 and TRBJ1-5; D is undetermined. The CDR3 loop spans 14 amino acids. Germline values: CDR1 KGHDR, CDR2 SFDVKD. The CDR3 here is CAASDTGPNQPQHF. CDR3 coding DNA: TGTGCCGCCAGCGATACCGGGCCAAATCAGCCCCAGCATTTT.

V is TRBV29-1 and J is TRBJ1-2; 11 bases are a match to TRBD1. With V trimmed by 4 bases and J by 8 bases, 6 bases remained unmatched. The CDR3 is 13 amino acids. Germline loops: CDR1 SQVTM, CDR2 ANQGSEA. This chain's CDR3 is CSVGGQGAQGYTF. In DNA, the CDR3 is TGCAGCGTTGGCGGACAGGGGGCTCAAGGCTACACCTTC.

This clonotype has at least ten counts. The J gene is TRBJ2-7, the V gene TRBV2, with D perhaps TRBD1 or TRBD2 (5 bases each). Trimming removed 4 bases at V and 4 bases at J, with 11 bases between. Germline CDR1 and CDR2: SNHLY and FYNNEI. The CDR3 runs 13 residues. This CDR3 reads CASSARELYEQYF. The DNA for the CDR3 is TGTGCCAGCAGTGCCAGGGAGTTATACGAGCAGTACTTC.

A single count supports this clonotype. The chain combines TRBV2 with TRBJ2-7; TRBD2 might be the D (5 bases). The CDR3 spans 13 residues. The germline gives CDR1 SNHLY, CDR2 FYNNEI. Between the trimmed V and J ends, which lost 3 bases and 8 bases, there was a span of 14 bases. The CDR3 reads CASSDRGQPQQYF. The CDR3 DNA is TGTGCCAGCAGTGATCGGGGTCAGCCCCAGCAGTACTTC.

The genes are TRBV7-9 and TRBJ2-7; no reliable D call. Trimming stripped 4 bases from V and 0 bases from J, with 10 bases between. The CDR3 totals 14 residues. Germline V lookup: CDR1 SEHNR, CDR2 FQNEAQ (reference sequence). CDR3 residues: CASSWAGDSYEQYF. CDR3 DNA sequence: TGTGCCAGCAGCTGGGCAGGAGACTCCTACGAGCAGTACTTC.

A word on this clonotype: A much larger clone is a single base away; this may be a read error. J is TRBJ2-7 and V is TRBV2; no clear D gene. Germline V gene data show CDR1 as SNHLY and CDR2 as FYNNEI. This CDR3 region has 14 residues. V was pared by 4 bases and J by 1 base, with 11 bases between. CDR3 DNA: TGTGCCAGCAGTGGAACGAGAGTGTCCTACGAGCAGTACTTC. It translates to CASSGTRVSYEQYF.

The chain has TRBV29-1 and TRBJ2-3; D is unresolved. Germline V lookup: CDR1 SQVTM, CDR2 ANQGSEA. This CDR3 is 13 amino acids long. Trimming took 7 bases from V and 4 from J, leaving 15 bases between them. Here the CDR3 DNA reads TGCAGCGCCCGCATACCCTTCGCAGATACGCAGTATTTT. Protein: CSARIPFADTQYF.

The chain is built from TRBV25-1 and TRBJ1-1; no clear D. This CDR3 spans 14 amino acids. CDR1 is MGHDK, CDR2 SYGVNS, per germline. V lost 8 bases, J lost 0 bases, and 13 bases lay in between. Written as DNA, the CDR3 is TGTGCCAGCGTTGTTCGGAGATTGAACACTGAAGCTTTCTTT. Amino acid sequence: CASVVRRLNTEAFF.

The J gene is TRBJ1-4, the V gene TRBV6-6, with D possibly TRBD1 on 6 matching bases. The CDR3 consists of 15 residues. The V gene's germline CDR1 is MNHNY and CDR2 SVGAGI (reference sequence). The V end was cut by 2 bases, the J end by 7 bases, with 14 bases between. The DNA of the CDR3 is TGTGCCAGCAGTTACCTGGACAGTAGTACTGAAAAACTGTTTTTT. The encoded protein is CASSYLDSSTEKLFF.

This clonotype has only a few counts. The rearrangement joins TRBV9 to TRBJ1-3; maybe TRBD1 (6 bases). V was shortened by 4 bases and J by 1 base, with 15 bases between the two germline ends. The CDR3 has 16 amino acids. Germline CDR1 and CDR2: SGDLS and YYNGEE. CDR3 sequence (DNA): TGTGCCAGCAGCTTAGACGGGGGGCTGTCTGGAAACACCATATATTTT. Its protein is CASSLDGGLSGNTIYF.

This clonotype was recorded a few times. The chain recombines TRBV7-9 with TRBJ2-5, with 7 bases fitting TRBD1. CDR1 and CDR2 (germline): SEHNR, FQNEAQ (reference sequence). The J segment lost 6 bases and the V segment lost 4 bases, leaving 23 bases of the junction unmatched. The CDR3 totals 19 residues. The CDR3 DNA reads as TGTGCCAGCAGCTCGACGGGACAGTTAGAAGATAGGGATCTGAAGACCCAGTACTTC. Encoded protein: CASSSTGQLEDRDLKTQYF.

The rearrangement links TRBV10-3 to TRBJ2-7; 10 bases are a match to TRBD1. This CDR3 comprises 14 residues. J lost 1 base, V lost 5 bases, and 2 bases had no gene match. Looked up from germline, CDR1 is ENHRY and CDR2 is SYGVKD. The CDR3 region is CAISWDRGSYEQYF. The CDR3 DNA reads TGTGCCATCAGTTGGGACAGGGGATCCTACGAGCAGTACTTC.

This chain uses TRBV29-1 with TRBJ1-3, with 11 bases aligning to TRBD1. Germline assignment: CDR1 SQVTM and CDR2 ANQGSEA. V shed 5 bases, J shed 2 bases, and the junction held 5 bases outside the gene matches. The CDR3 loop spans 15 amino acids. The CDR3 reads CSVLGTGGTGNTIYF. DNA for the CDR3: TGCAGCGTTTTAGGGACAGGGGGTACTGGAAACACCATATATTTT.

This clonotype was detected many times. The CDR3 sequence: CASRGTGNPSQPQHF. As DNA, the CDR3 is TGTGCCAGCAGGGGGACAGGGAACCCCTCTCAGCCCCAGCATTTT. The V call is TRBV2, the J call TRBJ1-5; 9 bases are a match to TRBD1. CDR1 SNHLY and CDR2 FYNNEI come from the germline V gene. The CDR3 consists of 15 residues. J was trimmed by 6 bases and V by 6 bases; bases with no gene match: 9.

The genes are TRBV6-6 and TRBJ1-2, with 10 bases identical to TRBD1. J gave up 8 bases and V 0 bases, and 6 bases lay outside the gene matches. Germline CDR1 and CDR2: MNHNY and SVGAGI (reference sequence). The CDR3 loop spans 15 amino acids. CDR3 bases: TGTGCCAGCAGTTACTCGGGGACAGGGGCTTTCGGCTACACCTTC. This translates into CASSYSGTGAFGYTF.

CDR3: CSASPGPGQPQHF. CDR3 bases: TGCAGTGCTAGCCCAGGGCCGGGGCAGCCCCAGCATTTT. V gene TRBV20-1 combines with J gene TRBJ1-5; tentative D call: TRBD1 (5 bases). Between the trimmed V and J ends, which lost 3 bases and 7 bases, there was a span of 13 bases. The CDR3 covers 13 residues. Germline V gene data show CDR1 as DFQATT and CDR2 as SNEGSKA (reference sequence).

This clonotype was found many times. The chain is built from TRBV2 and TRBJ2-5; 8 nucleotides align to TRBD2. V gave up 10 bases and J gave up 4 bases; unmatched junction bases: 17. CDR3 length: 16 residues. Germline V CDR1 and CDR2: SNHLY, FYNNEI. This CDR3 is CATGEGSGRGRETQYF. The CDR3 region has the DNA TGTGCCACCGGAGAAGGGAGCGGGAGAGGGCGAGAGACCCAGTACTTC. The variable domain in full, with the rest retrieved from reference TRBV2 and TRBJ2-5, is EPEVTQTPSHQVTQMGQEVILRCVPISNHLYFYWYRQILGQKVEFLVSFYNNEISEKSEIFDDQFSVERPDGSNFTLKIRSTKLEDSAMYFCATGEGSGRGRETQYFGPGTRLLVL.

This chain uses TRBV2 with TRBJ2-5; D tentatively fits TRBD1 or TRBD2 (6 bases each). The germline V gene encodes CDR1 SNHLY and CDR2 FYNNEI. This CDR3 is 14 amino acids long. V was clipped by 2 bases and J by 2 bases, with 9 bases between them. CDR3 loop: CASSEWGAQETQYF. CDR3 coding DNA: TGTGCCAGCAGTGAATGGGGGGCACAAGAGACCCAGTACTTC.